The clone carrying this TCR beta chain occurred once. Possible read error: a much larger clone is one base away. V trimming: 4 bases; J trimming: 8 bases; junction bases outside the gene matches: 8. The germline V gene has CDR1 MNHEY and CDR2 SMNVEV (reference sequence). The CDR3 covers 14 residues. TCR beta CDR3 sequences were amplified from RNA transcripts. HTBI primers were employed in a first-round RT-PCR of the TCR CDR3. TCRdb processed the multiplex PCR reads anew with MiXCR; each CDR3 protein has one entry. The sample comprises around 700,000 distinct CDR3 sequences, about 17% of which are singletons, and around 15% rests with the top ten. This sample stems from a study of T cells in Graves' hyperthyroidism and ophthalmopathy.

This receptor was taken from a woman aged 50 to 60 with Graves' hyperthyroidism that later progressed to Graves' ophthalmopathy. V and J are TRBV27 and TRBJ2-7; 10 bases match TRBD2. Sequencing was done on a sample of blood. The CDR3 DNA reads TGTGCCAGCAGTTACGAGCGGGGGGGGTACAAGCAGTACTTC. It codes for CASSYERGGYKQYF.